This T cell receptor beta chain emerged from a study of response to subunit inactivated influenza vaccine. Using its own MiXCR run on the RT-PCR reads, TCRdb lists one record per CDR3 protein. Here the sample spans hundreds of thousands of distinct CDR3 sequences, less than 30% being singletons. Of note for this clonotype: As yet, its antigen is unknown.

Overall study results and limits: Authors suggested seasonal influenza vaccinations each recruit few new T cells.

Germline V gene sequence: CDR1 MNHNS, CDR2 SASEGT. This CDR3 has 15 residues. V was cut by 3 bases and J by 1 base, with 11 bases left in between. This receptor was obtained from a man aged 45-65 years who received an inactivated influenza vaccine. The material sequenced was CD4+ T cells sorted from PBMCs, taken 4 to 6 days after vaccination. The chain has TRBV6-1 and TRBJ2-3, with unresolved D. The DNA of the CDR3 is TGTGCCAGCAGTGATAGACCCCTGGGCACAGATACGCAGTATTTT. As protein: CASSDRPLGTDTQYF.